This T cell receptor (beta chain) was sequenced in a study of blood T cell repertoires in COVID-19. Clones were sequenced by immunoSEQ multiplex PCR, and TCRdb holds only the in-frame ones, with some missing. Among 250,000 to 400,000 clones listed, 75% to 90% were seen once. Sequencing was done on a sample of peripheral blood. This TCR was recovered from a woman aged 30 to 39 with COVID-19, enrolled during active disease.

CDR3 amino acids: CASSPAIAGGMFF. The CDR3 nucleotides read TGTGCCAGCAGCCCAGCAATAGCGGGAGGGATGTTCTTC. This rearrangement joins TRBV3-1 (or the pseudogene TRBV3-2) to TRBJ2-1, with 11 positions matching TRBD2. The germline V gene has CDR1 LGHDT and CDR2 YNNKEL (reference sequence). V was pared by 4 bases and J by 15 bases, with 8 bases of the junction left unmatched. CDR3 length equals 13 residues.